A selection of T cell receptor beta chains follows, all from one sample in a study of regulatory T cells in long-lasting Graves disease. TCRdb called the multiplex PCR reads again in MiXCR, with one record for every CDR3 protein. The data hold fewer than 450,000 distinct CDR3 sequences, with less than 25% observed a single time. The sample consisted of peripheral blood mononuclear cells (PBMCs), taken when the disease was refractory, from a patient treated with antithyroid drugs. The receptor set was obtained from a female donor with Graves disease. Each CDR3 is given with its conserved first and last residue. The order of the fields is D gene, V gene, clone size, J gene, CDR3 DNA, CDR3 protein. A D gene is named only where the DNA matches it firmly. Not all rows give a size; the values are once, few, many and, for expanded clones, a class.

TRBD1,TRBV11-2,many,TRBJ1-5,TGTGCCAGCAGCTTAACCGCAGGGGGTCAGCCCCAGCATTTT,CASSLTAGGQPQHF
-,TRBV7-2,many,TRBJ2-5,TGTGCCAGCAGCTTGGGTACCTTGACAGTCCAAGAGACCCAGTACTTC,CASSLGTLTVQETQYF
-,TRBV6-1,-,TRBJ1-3,TGTGCCAGCAGTGAACAGGGTTCGGGCGGAAACACCATATATTTT,CASSEQGSGGNTIYF
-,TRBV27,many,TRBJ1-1,TGTGCCAGCAGTTCGGATATTGGCACTGAAGCTTTCTTT,CASSSDIGTEAFF
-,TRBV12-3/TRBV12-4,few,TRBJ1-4,TGTGCCAGCAGGACCCGGAGTCCTAATGAAAAACTGTTTTTT,CASRTRSPNEKLFF
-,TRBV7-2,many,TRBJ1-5,TGTGCCAGCAGCCGAGACGGACCTAGCAATCAGCCCCAGCATTTT,CASSRDGPSNQPQHF
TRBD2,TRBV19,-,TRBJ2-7,TGTGCCAGTAGTATCGGTAGCGGGAGATACGAGCAGTACTTC,CASSIGSGRYEQYF
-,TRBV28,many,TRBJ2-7,TGTGCCAGCAGTGAACCGAGCGACGAGCAGTACTTC,CASSEPSDEQYF
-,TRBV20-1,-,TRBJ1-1,TGCAGTGCTACGCCAGCGGTAACAGGTGAAGCTTTCTTT,CSATPAVTGEAFF
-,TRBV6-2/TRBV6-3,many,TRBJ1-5,TGTGCCAGCAGTTACGCACCGGGACGACGAGCTACTCAGCCCCAGCATTTT,CASSYAPGRRATQPQHF
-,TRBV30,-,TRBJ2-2,TGTGCCGGGGATGGGCTGCTAGCTCCAGGAGAGCTGTTTTTT,CAGDGLLAPGELFF
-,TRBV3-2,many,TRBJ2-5,TGTGCCAGCAGCCATGGAACTAGTTCCATGTTCAGGACCCAGTACTTC,CASSHGTSSMFRTQYF
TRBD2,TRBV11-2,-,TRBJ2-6,TGTGCCAGCAGCTCCCTAGAGGGTAGCGGGGACTCTGGGGCCAACGTCCTGACTTTC,CASSSLEGSGDSGANVLTF
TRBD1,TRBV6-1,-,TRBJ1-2,TGTGCCAGCAGTGAAATCAAGTGGGACAGGGGACTTGTAAACTATGGCTACACCTTC,CASSEIKWDRGLVNYGYTF
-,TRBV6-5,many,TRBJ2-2,TGTGCCAGCAGTTTGGGGGCAAGCAACACCGGGGAGCTGTTTTTT,CASSLGASNTGELFF
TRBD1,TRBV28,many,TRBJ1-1,TGTGCCAGCAGCCGATATAACAGGGGATTGAACACTGAAGCTTTCTTT,CASSRYNRGLNTEAFF
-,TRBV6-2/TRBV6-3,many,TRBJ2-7,TGTGCCAGCAGTTACCCGGAATACGAGCAGTACTTC,CASSYPEYEQYF
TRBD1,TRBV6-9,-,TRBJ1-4,TGTGCCAGCAGTTACAGGCCCCATGGACAGGGGAATAATGAAAAACTGTTTTTT,CASSYRPHGQGNNEKLFF
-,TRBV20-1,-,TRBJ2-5,TGCAGTGCGGTAGCGGAAGAACAAGAGACCCAGTACTTC,CSAVAEEQETQYF
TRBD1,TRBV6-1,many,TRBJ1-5,TGTGCCAGCAGTGACAGGGGGCAAACATACCAGCCCCAGCATTTT,CASSDRGQTYQPQHF
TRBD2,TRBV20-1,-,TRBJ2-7,TGCAGTGTCCAGCGGGACGACCGGACCTACGAGCAGTACTTC,CSVQRDDRTYEQYF
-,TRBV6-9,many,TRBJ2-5,TGTGCCAGCAGTTACGCCCTCGGGGATATGGACCAAGAGACCCAGTACTTC,CASSYALGDMDQETQYF
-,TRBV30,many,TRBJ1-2,TGTGCCTGGAGTGGCGTACGCTACACCTTC,CAWSGVRYTF
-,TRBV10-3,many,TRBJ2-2,TGTGCCATCAGTGATCAAGGGGGGACCGGGGAGCTGTTTTTT,CAISDQGGTGELFF